This TCR beta chain was captured by sequencing in a study of T cell repertoires in cytomegalovirus infection. Background on the study: Indications of both CMV infection and matching HLA type were provided by public TCR beta signatures.

Trimming removed 3 bases from V and 1 base from J, with 21 bases in between. The CDR3 contains 18 residues. Germline V gene data show CDR1 as LNHDA and CDR2 as SQIVND (reference sequence). TCRdb reprocessed the reads with MiXCR, giving one entry per CDR3 protein. The sample shows around 900,000 distinct CDR3 sequences, roughly 31% of them seen only once. In regard to this clonotype: Its antigen is as yet unknown.

Overall study findings and caveats: Predominance within the ex vivo response was attributable to HLA-C-restricted CMV-specific TCR beta clonotypes.

This receptor was obtained from a human donor in good health (CMV status not recorded). Some clones in this sample may be carry-over from other donors' samples. The chain joins TRBV19 to TRBJ1-1, with D perhaps TRBD1 (6 bases). The input for sequencing was cultured CD8+ T cells from PBMCs, taken from culture after CMV antigen stimulation. CDR3 residues: CASSIHLGGRGWNTEAFF. The CDR3 region has the DNA TGTGCCAGTAGTATCCACTTGGGGGGAAGGGGGTGGAACACTGAAGCTTTCTTT.